The present T cell receptor beta chain was sequenced within a study of control samples from healthy donors and cancer patients. Generated by immunoSEQ multiplex PCR, the TCRdb table keeps only in-frame clones and is missing some. The table shows around 68,000 clones, with approximately 86% occurring only once. The CDR3 sequence is 14 residues long. Germline CDR1 reads SGHRS; CDR2 reads YFSETQ. The germline V and J ends were trimmed by 3 bases and 5 bases, with 11 bases remaining between them. Sequencing used blood. The TCR sequence derives from a man aged 60-69 years in good health. This rearrangement joins TRBV5-1 to TRBJ2-2, with D tentatively TRBD1 (5 bases). In nucleotides, the CDR3 is TGCGCCAGCAGCTCGGCCCCAGGGACCGGGGAGCTGTTTTTT. Its translation is CASSSAPGTGELFF.